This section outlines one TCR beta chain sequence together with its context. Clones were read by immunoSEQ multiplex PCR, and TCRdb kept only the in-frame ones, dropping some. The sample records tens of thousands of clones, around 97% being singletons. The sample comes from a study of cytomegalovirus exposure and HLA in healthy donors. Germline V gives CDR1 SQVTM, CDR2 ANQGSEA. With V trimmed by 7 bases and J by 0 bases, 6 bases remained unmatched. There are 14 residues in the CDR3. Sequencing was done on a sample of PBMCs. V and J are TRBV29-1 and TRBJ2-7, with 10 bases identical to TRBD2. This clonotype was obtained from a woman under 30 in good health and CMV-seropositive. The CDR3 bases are TGCAGCGCCGTTAGCGGGAGGCTCTCCTACGAGCAGTACTTC. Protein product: CSAVSGRLSYEQYF.